The rows below give T cell receptor beta chains drawn from one sample of a study of blood T cell repertoires in COVID-19. Clones were read by immunoSEQ multiplex PCR, and TCRdb kept only the in-frame ones, dropping some. Of some 210,000 clones listed, roughly 86% are singletons. What was sequenced was peripheral blood. Receptors were obtained from a woman aged 40 to 49 with acute or convalescent COVID-19. CDR3s include the opening cysteine and the closing phenylalanine or tryptophan. D genes are given only for firm matches. Some rows mark clone size as missing; the rest say once, few, many or name a class of expanded clone.

>once|TRBD1|TRBV5-1|TRBJ1-1
CASRRSLTGGRTEAFF
TGCGCCAGCAGGCGGAGTCTTACAGGGGGCCGAACTGAAGCTTTCTTT
>.|TRBD1|TRBV5-1|TRBJ1-2
CASSPEQGGTFGYTF
TGCGCCAGCAGCCCAGAACAGGGGGGTACATTTGGCTACACCTTC
>.|TRBD1|TRBV7-9|TRBJ2-7
CASSFTDRATYEQYF
TGTGCCAGCAGCTTTACGGACAGGGCTACCTACGAGCAGTACTTC
>few|.|TRBV5-1|TRBJ1-2
CASSLANPVNGYTF
TGCGCCAGCAGCTTGGCCAATCCGGTCAATGGCTACACCTTC
>.|.|TRBV9|TRBJ1-2
CASSQGDSFYGYTF
TGTGCCAGCAGCCAAGGGGACTCGTTCTATGGCTACACCTTC
>.|TRBD1|TRBV27|TRBJ1-6
CASSRDSYNSPLHF
TGTGCCAGCAGTCGGGACAGTTATAATTCACCCCTCCACTTT
>.|TRBD2|TRBV7-8|TRBJ2-7
CASSPRRAGGEYEQYF
TGTGCCAGCAGCCCCCGCCGGGCGGGGGGGGAGTACGAGCAGTACTTC
>.|TRBD1|TRBV14|TRBJ1-6
CASSLSTGGNNSPLHF
TGTGCCAGCAGCTTATCGACAGGGGGGAATAATTCACCCCTCCACTTT
>.|.|TRBV12-3/TRBV12-4|TRBJ1-1
CASSLGARVAFF
TGTGCCAGCAGTTTAGGGGCCAGAGTGGCTTTCTTT
>.|.|TRBV7-9|TRBJ1-2
CASILTGMEGYTF
TGTGCCAGCATCCTCACAGGGATGGAAGGCTACACCTTC
>.|TRBD1|TRBV5-6|TRBJ2-1
CASSRGTGHLTYNEQFF
TGTGCCAGCAGCCGCGGGACAGGCCACCTTACCTACAATGAGCAGTTCTTC
>.|.|TRBV19|TRBJ1-2
CASSIGGSGYGYTF
TGTGCCAGTAGTATAGGAGGTTCCGGCTATGGCTACACCTTC
>.|TRBD2|TRBV11-2|TRBJ2-6
CASSLAGGLFGANVLTF
TGTGCCAGCAGCTTAGCGGGGGGGCTGTTTGGGGCCAACGTCCTGACTTTC
>.|.|TRBV29-1|TRBJ1-2
CSTAGTDGYTF
TGCAGCACCGCCGGTACTGATGGCTACACCTTC
>.|TRBD1|TRBV27|TRBJ1-6
CASSGGQGNSPLHF
TGTGCCAGCAGTGGTGGACAGGGGAATTCACCCCTCCACTTT
>.|.|TRBV7-3|TRBJ2-1
CASSPGRGGPNEQFF
TGTGCCAGCAGCCCCGGGCGGGGCGGCCCCAATGAGCAGTTCTTC
>.|TRBD2|TRBV29-1|TRBJ2-3
CSVVYHRGGALDTQYF
TGCAGCGTTGTGTATCATCGCGGGGGGGCCTTAGATACGCAGTATTTT
>.|TRBD1|TRBV10-2|TRBJ1-1
CASRTGGNTEAFF
TGCGCCAGCCGGACAGGCGGGAACACTGAAGCTTTCTTT
>.|.|TRBV11-2|TRBJ1-2
CASSLDYGGGGGYGYTF
TGTGCCAGCAGCTTAGATTACGGAGGAGGTGGTGGATATGGCTACACCTTC
>.|.|TRBV20-1|TRBJ1-1
CSASLRPGRTEAFF
TGCAGTGCTAGTCTACGGCCAGGGCGCACTGAAGCTTTCTTT
>.|TRBD2|TRBV7-9|TRBJ2-5
CASSRGGPRETQYF
TGTGCCAGCAGTCGCGGGGGGCCTCGAGAGACCCAGTACTTC
>.|.|TRBV27|TRBJ2-1
CASSLSSYNEQFF
TGTGCCAGCAGTTTAAGTAGCTACAATGAGCAGTTCTTC
>.|TRBD1|TRBV7-6|TRBJ1-1
CASSLSTGGGEEAFF
TGTGCCAGCAGCTTAAGTACAGGGGGCGGGGAAGAAGCTTTCTTT
>.|.|TRBV4-1|TRBJ2-1
CASSTNYNEQFF
TGCGCCAGCAGCACTAACTACAATGAGCAGTTCTTC
>.|TRBD1|TRBV24-1|TRBJ2-1
CATSDRQGYSYNEQFF
TGTGCCACCAGTGATCGACAGGGATACTCCTACAATGAGCAGTTCTTC
>.|.|TRBV3-1/TRBV3-2|TRBJ2-3
CASSQTRMSTDTQYF
TGTGCCAGCAGCCAAACCAGGATGAGCACAGATACGCAGTATTTT
>.|TRBD1|TRBV11-2|TRBJ2-3
CASSLRTGDLTDTQYF
TGTGCCAGCAGCTTGCGGACAGGGGACCTCACAGATACGCAGTATTTT
>.|TRBD1|TRBV9|TRBJ1-4
CASSPGTGSPEKLFF
TGTGCCAGCAGCCCGGGGACAGGTTCCCCAGAAAAACTGTTTTTT
>few|.|TRBV2|TRBJ1-2
CASSGTVVKGYTF
TGTGCCAGCAGTGGGACAGTGGTAAAAGGCTACACCTTC
>once|TRBD1|TRBV6-5|TRBJ2-7
CASSYYGQGAGYEQYF
TGTGCCAGCAGTTACTACGGACAGGGGGCCGGATACGAGCAGTACTTC
>.|TRBD2|TRBV5-8|TRBJ2-5
CASSLVGTSGQETQYF
TGTGCCAGCAGCTTGGTGGGGACTAGCGGCCAAGAGACCCAGTACTTC
>few|TRBD1|TRBV6-6|TRBJ1-2
CASSQGGAGYGYTF
TGTGCCAGCAGTCAAGGGGGCGCGGGCTATGGCTACACCTTC
>once|.|TRBV5-1|TRBJ2-6
CASSLGGAGANVLTF
TGCGCCAGCAGCTTAGGGGGGGCTGGGGCCAACGTCCTGACTTTC
>once|.|TRBV27|TRBJ1-4
CASSSGGRANEKLFF
TGTGCCAGCAGTTCCGGGGGGAGGGCTAATGAAAAACTGTTTTTT
>.|.|TRBV9|TRBJ1-1
CASSVGDTGLVNTEAFF
TGTGCCAGCAGCGTAGGGGACACGGGCCTCGTGAACACTGAAGCTTTCTTT
>.|.|TRBV2|TRBJ2-1
CASRGLEGANEQFF
TGTGCCAGCAGGGGACTAGAGGGGGCCAATGAGCAGTTCTTC
>few|.|TRBV7-9|TRBJ2-3
CASSNTRTSRGDTQYF
TGTGCCAGCAGCAATACACGAACGTCCAGGGGAGATACGCAGTATTTT
>.|.|TRBV6-6|TRBJ2-7
CASSLTYEQYF
TGTGCCAGCAGTTTAACCTACGAGCAGTACTTC
>.|TRBD2|TRBV7-2|TRBJ2-3
CASSLLTSGGPSTDTQYF
TGTGCCAGCAGCTTACTCACTAGCGGGGGGCCTAGCACAGATACGCAGTATTTT
>.|TRBD2|TRBV19|TRBJ2-1
CASCGAGGPHNEQFF
TGTGCCAGTTGCGGAGCGGGAGGGCCCCACAATGAGCAGTTCTTC
>.|.|TRBV11-2|TRBJ1-1
CASTGDGQNTEAFF
TGTGCCAGCACGGGGGACGGACAGAACACTGAAGCTTTCTTT
>.|.|TRBV4-1|TRBJ2-7
CASSQEDNSYEQYF
TGCGCCAGCAGCCAAGAAGACAACTCCTACGAGCAGTACTTC
>.|TRBD1|TRBV9|TRBJ2-7
CASSRDRGYEQYF
TGTGCCAGCAGCCGGGACAGGGGCTACGAGCAGTACTTC
>.|.|TRBV27|TRBJ2-4
CASSLLGQKNIQYF
TGTGCCAGCAGTTTATTAGGACAGAAAAACATTCAGTACTTC
>.|.|TRBV5-1|TRBJ1-2
CASSPLAEKSYGYTF
TGCGCCAGCAGCCCCCTGGCGGAGAAATCCTATGGCTACACCTTC
>once|.|TRBV6-5|TRBJ2-1
CASRGSNTYNEQFF
TGTGCCAGCAGAGGGAGCAACACCTACAATGAGCAGTTCTTC
>few|.|TRBV11-2|TRBJ2-7
CASSPTGIEQYF
TGTGCCAGCAGCCCTACAGGGATCGAGCAGTACTTC
>.|TRBD2|TRBV29-1|TRBJ2-3
CSVPTSMTDTQYF
TGCAGCGTCCCGACTAGCATGACAGATACGCAGTATTTT
>.|.|TRBV28|TRBJ1-2
CASSFEGVGGYTF
TGTGCCAGCAGTTTTGAGGGGGTCGGAGGCTACACCTTC
>.|.|TRBV2|TRBJ1-5
CASSAQGMGQPQHF
TGTGCCAGCAGTGCTCAGGGGATGGGACAGCCCCAGCATTTT
>few|TRBD2|TRBV30|TRBJ2-1
CAWIPRGGGRSSEQFF
TGTGCCTGGATCCCCCGTGGGGGCGGGAGGTCTAGTGAGCAGTTCTTC